There are a few counts of the clone carrying this T cell receptor (beta chain). TCRdb redid the calling of the RACE reads with MiXCR, one entry per CDR3 protein. The repertoire consists of around 110,000 distinct CDR3 sequences, with approximately 12% occurring once and the leading ten covering more than 1.5%. Described time point: pre-sensitization, week 0. As for treatment: therapeutic diphenylcyclopropenone sensitization with weekly scalp DPC. Each patch-test visit's blood sample preceded patch application. The sample originates from a study of human T cells and chemical hapten exposure. In the study overall: Throughout a study of roughly 5.5 months, patients underwent weekly scalp administration of diphenylcyclopropenone doses.

This CDR3 comprises 16 residues. Trimming pared 8 bases from V and 3 bases from J, leaving 20 bases between. Sequencing used whole blood, obtained in connection with sensitization to the hapten diphenylcyclopropenone (DPC). This clonotype was obtained from a woman aged 45-65 years with alopecia areata. Some clones in this sample may be carry-over from other donors' samples. The V gene is TRBV12-3 or TRBV12-4, the J gene TRBJ2-1; the D is unclear. As DNA, the CDR3 is TGTGCCAGCCCGTCCCCGGGCGGAAACTTCTACAATGAGCAGTTCTTC. Translation: CASPSPGGNFYNEQFF.